This is a list of T cell receptor beta chains from one sample in a study of molecular identifiers for immune sequencing clone quantification. TCRdb redid the calling of the PCR reads with MiXCR, one entry per CDR3 protein. The repertoire holds hundreds of thousands of distinct CDR3 sequences, over 25% seen once, with 0.6% to 0.9% in the top ten. The source material was naive CD8+ T cells from blood, with Jurkat cell RNA spiked in. These TCRs come from a human donor in good health. Some libraries in this study had Jurkat cell RNA spiked in. CDR3s include the opening cysteine and the closing phenylalanine or tryptophan. D genes are given only for firm matches. The size of a clone is reported for some rows only, either as once, few or many, or as a class for expanded clones.

>TRBJ2-1|TRBV28|-|-
CASSLEGVYNEQFF
TGTGCCAGCAGTTTGGAAGGGGTCTACAATGAGCAGTTCTTC
>TRBJ1-2|TRBV6-2/TRBV6-3|-|many
CASSYDATANYGYTF
TGTGCCAGCAGTTACGACGCGACAGCTAACTATGGCTACACCTTC
>TRBJ2-5|TRBV29-1|-|many
CSVESQKETQYF
TGCAGCGTTGAGTCCCAGAAAGAGACCCAGTACTTC
>TRBJ1-5|TRBV4-3|-|many
CASSPGVKGNQPQHF
TGCGCCAGCAGCCCAGGGGTGAAGGGCAATCAGCCCCAGCATTTT
>TRBJ2-7|TRBV28|-|many
CASSYRGEAYEQYF
TGTGCCAGCAGCTATAGGGGGGAAGCCTACGAGCAGTACTTC
>TRBJ2-7|TRBV27|-|many
CASSSLVPLQGQYF
TGTGCCAGCAGTTCCCTCGTCCCACTACAGGGGCAGTACTTC
>TRBJ1-2|TRBV27|-|-
CASSGHDLGGGYTF
TGTGCCAGCAGCGGACACGACTTGGGGGGGGGCTACACCTTC
>TRBJ2-7|TRBV25-1|TRBD2|many
CATLASGKGNEQYF
TGTGCCACCTTGGCCAGCGGGAAAGGGAACGAGCAGTACTTC
>TRBJ1-1|TRBV6-2/TRBV6-3|TRBD1|-
CASGTTGSTEAFF
TGTGCCAGCGGAACGACAGGGAGCACTGAAGCTTTCTTT
>TRBJ2-2|TRBV7-3|-|-
CASSLTDPFRGELFF
TGTGCCAGCAGCTTAACGGACCCCTTCCGCGGGGAGCTGTTTTTT
>TRBJ1-2|TRBV9|-|-
CASSGLYYGYIF
TGTGCCAGCAGCGGACTATACTATGGCTACATCTTC
>TRBJ1-2|TRBV28|-|-
CASSPTLGQIYYGYTF
TGTGCCAGCAGCCCGACCCTTGGCCAGATCTACTATGGCTACACCTTC
>TRBJ2-7|TRBV6-2/TRBV6-3|TRBD1|many
CASRDRTGVAYEQYF
TGTGCCAGCAGAGACCGTACAGGGGTTGCCTACGAGCAGTACTTC
>TRBJ2-1|TRBV5-3|-|-
CASNGPLDEQFF
TGTGCCAGCAACGGACCGCTCGATGAGCAGTTCTTC
>TRBJ1-6|TRBV7-2|-|-
CASSFWGTSYNSPLPF
TGTGCCAGCAGCTTTTGGGGGACCTCCTATAATTCCCCCCTCCCCTTT
>TRBJ2-1|TRBV7-2|-|many
CASSLVGGTTYNEQFF
TGTGCCAGCAGCTTAGTAGGGGGGACCACCTACAATGAGCAGTTCTTC
>TRBJ2-7|TRBV9|-|few
CASSVARGSYEQYF
TGTGCCAGCAGCGTAGCCAGGGGTTCCTACGAGCAGTACTTC
>TRBJ2-7|TRBV30|-|-
CAWREKYVTPDTYEQYF
TGTGCCTGGAGGGAGAAGTATGTGACACCCGACACCTACGAGCAGTACTTC
>TRBJ2-5|TRBV7-9|-|-
CASSGGRETQYF
TGTGCTAGTTCCGGGGGACGGGAGACCCAGTACTTC
>TRBJ2-7|TRBV2|-|many
CASSEDILGYEQYF
TGTGCCAGCAGTGAAGATATCCTGGGGTACGAGCAGTACTTC
>TRBJ2-7|TRBV11-2|-|few
CASSLTPGWSSSYEQYF
TGTGCCAGCAGCTTAACCCCCGGTTGGAGCAGCTCCTACGAGCAGTACTTC
>TRBJ2-2|TRBV30|-|few
CAWSEIRDGGEELFF
TGTGCCTGGAGTGAAATACGGGACGGCGGGGAGGAGCTGTTTTTT
>TRBJ1-5|TRBV19|-|many
CASSNGGGNQPQHF
TGTGCCAGCAGTAATGGGGGGGGAAATCAGCCCCAGCATTTT
>TRBJ2-5|TRBV6-6|-|few
CASSSYGPDQETQYF
TGTGCCAGCAGTTCATACGGACCCGACCAAGAGACCCAGTACTTC
>TRBJ2-7|TRBV9|-|many
CASSAAGTSYEQYF
TGTGCCAGCAGCGCCGCGGGGACATCCTACGAGCAGTACTTC
>TRBJ1-1|TRBV18|-|many
CASSPPVERNTEAFF
TGTGCCAGCTCACCACCGGTCGAGAGAAACACTGAAGCTTTCTTT
>TRBJ2-7|TRBV28|-|-
CASSFTMTGFYEQYF
TGTGCCAGCAGTTTCACCATGACAGGATTCTACGAGCAGTACTTC
>TRBJ2-7|TRBV5-6|TRBD2|many
CASSSPREGYEQYF
TGTGCCAGCAGCTCGCCGAGGGAGGGCTACGAGCAGTACTTC
>TRBJ1-1|TRBV19|-|many
CASSIMWGAHTEAFF
TGTGCCAGTAGTATAATGTGGGGGGCGCACACTGAAGCTTTCTTT
>TRBJ2-1|TRBV11-2|-|few
CASSLGGFWQFF
TGTGCCAGCAGCTTAGGTGGGTTTTGGCAGTTCTTC
>TRBJ1-4|TRBV28|TRBD1|many
CASSLARGREKLFF
TGTGCCAGCAGTTTGGCCAGGGGGCGTGAAAAACTGTTTTTT
>TRBJ2-1|TRBV6-6|TRBD2|few
CASSLLGAGGRNEQFF
TGTGCCAGCAGTTTACTCGGGGCGGGGGGGCGGAATGAGCAGTTCTTC
>TRBJ2-5|TRBV11-2|TRBD2|-
CASSSRRGGGETQYF
TGTGCCAGCAGCTCTAGGCGGGGGGGAGGCGAGACCCAGTACTTC
>TRBJ1-2|TRBV29-1|-|-
CSASDGSNYGYTF
TGCAGCGCATCGGACGGCTCTAACTATGGCTACACCTTC
>TRBJ2-7|TRBV19|-|many
CASSIETGSSYEQYF
TGTGCCAGTAGTATAGAAACAGGGAGCTCCTACGAGCAGTACTTC
>TRBJ2-7|TRBV27|-|-
CTSSLSAPGLTYEQYF
TGTACCAGCAGTTTATCGGCTCCCGGGTTAACCTACGAGCAGTACTTC
>TRBJ1-6|TRBV11-2|TRBD1|-
CASSTGQGRRSPLHF
TGTGCCAGCAGCACGGGACAGGGGAGACGTTCACCCCTCCACTTT
>TRBJ2-1|TRBV20-1|-|many
CSATVTGGLLNEQFF
TGCAGTGCTACTGTAACAGGGGGACTACTCAATGAGCAGTTCTTC
>TRBJ2-1|TRBV3-1|-|few
CASTSRSYNEQFF
TGTGCCAGCACTAGCCGCTCCTACAATGAGCAGTTCTTC
>TRBJ2-7|TRBV5-1|-|-
CASSWGRNEQYF
TGCGCCAGCAGCTGGGGGCGGAACGAGCAGTACTTC
>TRBJ2-7|TRBV10-3|TRBD1|many
CATGTGSYEQYF
TGTGCCACCGGGACAGGGTCCTACGAGCAGTACTTC
>TRBJ2-7|TRBV30|-|few
CAWSVPGSNVEQYF
TGTGCCTGGAGTGTCCCCGGGAGTAATGTTGAGCAGTACTTC
>TRBJ2-2|TRBV28|TRBD2|many
CASSFLRSSGSPGELFF
TGTGCCAGCAGTTTCCTTCGGTCTAGCGGGTCACCCGGGGAGCTGTTTTTT
>TRBJ1-1|TRBV13|-|-
CASSSILGNTEAFF
TGTGCCAGCAGCTCAATCTTGGGGAACACTGAAGCTTTCTTT
>TRBJ2-7|TRBV27|-|-
CARSLGPTYAQYF
TGTGCCCGCAGTTTAGGCCCGACCTACGCGCAGTACTTC
>TRBJ1-2|TRBV11-2|TRBD1|-
CASSQHRGLTGYTF
TGTGCCAGCAGCCAACACAGGGGGCTGACTGGCTACACCTTC
>TRBJ2-5|TRBV5-4|TRBD2|many
CASRSIELAGGKETQYF
TGTGCCAGCAGGTCCATTGAACTAGCGGGGGGAAAAGAGACCCAGTACTTC
>TRBJ2-3|TRBV6-1|-|many
CASSYDRFTDTQYF
TGTGCCAGCAGTTACGACAGGTTCACAGATACGCAGTATTTT
>TRBJ1-6|TRBV28|TRBD1|-
CASSLTTGLTSPLHF
TGTGCCAGCAGTTTAACGACAGGGTTGACTTCACCCCTCCACTTT
>TRBJ1-1|TRBV7-9|TRBD1|-
CASSHGQANTEAFF
TGTGCCAGCAGCCATGGACAGGCCAACACTGAAGCTTTCTTT
>TRBJ1-2|TRBV20-1|TRBD1|few
CSAPFPDRVNYGYTF
TGCAGTGCTCCCTTCCCGGACAGGGTTAACTATGGCTACACCTTC
>TRBJ2-7|TRBV7-8|TRBD1|-
CASSLVSGQGWQYF
TGTGCCAGCAGCTTAGTGTCGGGACAGGGTTGGCAGTACTTC
>TRBJ2-2|TRBV12-5|-|-
CASGLDPGGLNTGELFF
TGTGCTAGTGGTTTGGACCCCGGGGGGCTGAACACCGGGGAGCTGTTTTTT
>TRBJ2-7|TRBV7-6|-|-
CASSLNGYYTQYF
TGTGCCAGCAGCTTAAACGGGTACTACACGCAGTACTTC
>TRBJ2-5|TRBV6-2/TRBV6-3|-|-
CANSYGTLQETQYF
TGTGCCAACAGTTACGGGACTCTCCAAGAGACCCAGTACTTC
>TRBJ2-5|TRBV4-1|-|many
CASSQVLYRETQYF
TGCGCCAGCAGCCAAGTTCTGTACAGAGAGACCCAGTACTTC
>TRBJ2-7|TRBV10-3|-|many
CAISESSSGDNSYEQYF
TGTGCCATCAGTGAGTCGTCGTCAGGGGATAACTCCTACGAGCAGTACTTC
>TRBJ2-1|TRBV20-1|-|-
CSASVRPRYNEQFF
TGCAGTGCTAGCGTCCGCCCAAGATACAATGAGCAGTTCTTC